The 2 T cell receptor beta chains below come from one sample, sequenced in a study of control samples from healthy donors and cancer patients. Assay used: immunoSEQ multiplex PCR; TCRdb lists only in-frame clones, some missing. The sample shows 90,000 to 150,000 clones, about 91% of them seen only once. The sequenced material came from blood. The source of these receptors is a man aged 40-55 years in good health.

The chain employs TRBV24-1 and TRBJ2-2; D is ambiguous. The CDR3 is 17 amino acids. The germline gives CDR1 KGHDR, CDR2 SFDVKD. V was cut by 3 bases and J by 0 bases, with 13 bases left in between. This CDR3 is CATSDPRAQPNTGELFF. The CDR3 region has the DNA TGTGCCACCAGTGATCCAAGGGCACAGCCGAACACCGGGGAGCTGTTTTTT.

The chain couples TRBV15 to TRBJ2-3; D unclear. Trimming pared 3 bases from V and 3 bases from J, leaving 7 bases between. The CDR3 is 13 residues long. CDR1 and CDR2 from the germline V gene are LNHNV and YYDKDF (reference sequence). CDR3 sequence reads: CATSRPGTDTQYF. For the CDR3, the DNA is TGTGCCACCAGCAGGCCCGGGACAGATACGCAGTATTTT.